The following is a TCR beta chain sequence with its context. The target antigen is unknown. CDR1 is MNHEY, CDR2 SVGAGI, per germline. The CDR3 is 14 amino acids. V lost 0 bases, J lost 6 bases, and 11 bases lay in between. The record originates from a study of T cell responses to AZD1222 COVID-19 vaccine. Study-wide results and caveats: Spike-spanning, vaccine-associated CD4 TCRs were dominant at 160-218 and 743-854. Reports indicate that nearly half of spike-specific TCRs are directed at unmutated variant regions.

The assay was immunoSEQ multiplex PCR, and TCRdb's table has in-frame clones only and misses some. The sample carries about 130,000 clones, approximately 90% recorded once. This rearrangement joins TRBV6-5 to TRBJ1-1; D gene ambiguous. The sequence was collected from an adult in good health. Sample: peripheral blood, taken on day 0 of AZD1222 vaccination. The CDR3 nucleotides are TGTGCCAGCAGTTACTCTGGGTGGGATCCTGAAGCTTTCTTT. Encoded protein: CASSYSGWDPEAFF.